What follows are 28 T cell receptor beta chains derived from one specimen sequenced in a study of regulatory T cells in long-lasting Graves disease. Time point denoted: persistent/refractory GD, antithyroid drugs over 5 years with positive TRAb. From PBMCs, RNA was extracted and then used to make the TCR library. Library construction for TCR beta used iRepertoire HTBI primers and Arm-PCR of CDR3 regions. Each CDR3 protein gets one entry after TCRdb re-called the multiplex PCR reads with MiXCR. The table shows about 340,000 distinct CDR3 sequences, with roughly a fifth occurring only once. This sample comprised peripheral blood mononuclear cells (PBMCs), obtained when the disease was refractory, from a patient treated with antithyroid drugs. Receptor source: a female donor with Graves disease.

This clonotype was seen more than once but under ten times. The chain recombines TRBV6-1 with TRBJ2-7; 7 bases are shared with TRBD1. The CDR3 consists of 14 residues. Looked up from germline, CDR1 is MNHNS and CDR2 is SASEGT. V lost 5 bases to trimming and J lost 2 bases; unmatched junction nucleotides: 6. CDR3 in amino acids: CASSNLGTAYEQYF. The CDR3 region has the DNA TGTGCCAGCAGTAATCTCGGGACAGCCTACGAGCAGTACTTC.

This clonotype occurred a few times. The chain recombines TRBV6-1 with TRBJ2-7; 11 bases are a match to TRBD1. Looked up from germline, CDR1 is MNHNS and CDR2 is SASEGT. J gave up 4 bases and V 4 bases, and 3 bases lay outside the gene matches. The CDR3 consists of 14 residues. This chain's CDR3 is CASSADRGRYEQYF. The CDR3, as DNA: TGTGCCAGCAGTGCGGACAGGGGGCGGTACGAGCAGTACTTC.

The rearrangement joins TRBV7-9 to TRBJ2-7; 10 nucleotides match TRBD1. Germline CDR1 reads SEHNR; CDR2 reads FQNEAQ (reference sequence). Losses at the gene ends were 5 bases for V and 7 bases for J; bases not matched to a gene: 11. The CDR3 totals 15 residues. The chain's CDR3 is CASSGVGTGVREQYF. Here the CDR3 DNA reads TGTGCCAGCAGCGGCGTTGGGACAGGGGTACGGGAGCAGTACTTC.

This clonotype was observed at least ten times. As DNA, the CDR3 is TGTGCCAGCAGCCGTAGGACTAGCAGAGAGACCCAGTACTTC. It is translated as CASSRRTSRETQYF. The V gene is TRBV7-2, the J gene TRBJ2-5; 8 bases map to TRBD2. V trimming: 5 bases; J trimming: 4 bases; junction bases outside the gene matches: 6. Germline CDR1 SGHTA, CDR2 FQGNSA. This CDR3 is 14 amino acids long.

Details on this clonotype: Possible read error: a much larger clone is one base away. J is TRBJ2-6 and V is TRBV11-2; perhaps TRBD1 as D (5 bases). This CDR3 comprises 18 residues. Germline-derived CDR1 and CDR2 are SGHAT and FQNNGV. The chain's CDR3 is CASSLRASVVSGANVLAF. In DNA form, the CDR3 reads TGTGCCAGCAGCTTAAGGGCATCAGTAGTCTCTGGGGCCAACGTCCTGGCTTTC.

The table lists this clonotype with many counts. The chain employs TRBV7-9 and TRBJ2-5; TRBD2 might be the D (5 bases). V was pared by 1 base and J by 4 bases, with 13 bases between. The length of the CDR3 is 15 residues. Looked up from germline, CDR1 is SEHNR and CDR2 is FQNEAQ (reference sequence). CDR3 loop: CASSLGLTSGETQYF. In DNA form, the CDR3 reads TGTGCCAGCAGCTTAGGTTTAACCAGCGGAGAGACCCAGTACTTC.

There are a few counts of this clonotype. The genes are TRBV5-1 and TRBJ1-1, with a possible D match to TRBD1 (6 bases). This CDR3 region has 14 residues. Germline CDR1 is SGHRS and CDR2 is YFSETQ. V shed 1 base and J shed 2 bases, with 9 bases lying between them. This CDR3 reads CASSLQGFNTEAFF. CDR3 nucleotide sequence: TGCGCCAGCAGCTTGCAGGGGTTCAACACTGAAGCTTTCTTT.

Points on this clonotype: A read error may be the cause here, since a much bigger clone is one base away. The chain links TRBV6-1 to TRBJ1-6, with D unresolved. CDR1 is MNHNS and CDR2 is SASEGT in the germline V gene. V gave up 0 bases and J gave up 7 bases, with 7 bases separating them. The CDR3 extends over 14 amino acids. The CDR3 nucleotides read TGTGCCAGCAGTGAAGCAGGTCCCAATTCACCCCTCCACTTT. Translating it yields CASSEAGPNSPLHF.

At least ten counts were recorded for this clonotype. The chain combines TRBV18 with TRBJ1-6; D is undetermined. The ends were cut back, 2 bases at V and 5 bases at J, with 10 bases in the middle. Germline lookup yields CDR1 KGHSH and CDR2 LQKENI. The length of the CDR3 is 15 residues. The CDR3 reads CASSPWADDNSPLHF. The CDR3 DNA is TGTGCCAGCTCACCATGGGCGGATGATAATTCACCCCTCCACTTT. Looking up the rest from reference TRBV18 and TRBJ1-6 gives the full variable domain: NAGVMQNPRHLVRRRGQEARLRCSPMKGHSHVYWYRQLPEEGLKFMVYLQKENIIDESGMPKERFSAEFPKEGPSILRIQQVVRGDSAAYFCASSPWADDNSPLHFGNGTRLTVT.

This clonotype was observed a handful of times. The rearrangement links TRBV19 to TRBJ1-1; D gene uncertain. CDR1 is LNHDA, CDR2 SQIVND, per germline (reference sequence). The CDR3 has 15 amino acids. Trimming took 2 bases from V and 4 from J, leaving 14 bases between them. The CDR3 sequence is CASSIPGGLGTEAFF. CDR3 nucleotides: TGTGCCAGTAGTATACCGGGAGGGTTGGGCACTGAAGCTTTCTTT.

In this sample, this clonotype turned up once. The chain combines TRBV6-2 or TRBV6-3 with TRBJ1-2, with D possibly matching TRBD1 (5 bases). V was trimmed by 9 bases and J by 0 bases, leaving 17 bases between them. There are 15 residues in the CDR3. The germline CDR1 and CDR2 sequences are MNHEY and SVGEGT. This chain's CDR3 is CASGPPDSPNYGYTF. The DNA of the CDR3 is TGTGCCAGTGGGCCCCCCGACAGCCCTAACTATGGCTACACCTTC.

This chain uses TRBV4-1 with TRBJ2-6; D gene ambiguous. Trimming stripped 1 base from V and 4 bases from J, with 11 bases between. This CDR3 has 16 amino acids. CDR1 MGHRA and CDR2 YSYEKL come from the germline V gene. The CDR3, as DNA: TGCGCCAGCAGCCAAGTCGGTAGGGCCGGGGCCAACGTCCTGACTTTC. The encoded protein is CASSQVGRAGANVLTF.

This chain links TRBV7-9 with TRBJ1-5; possible D gene TRBD1, 5 bases. Germline V lookup: CDR1 SEHNR, CDR2 FQNEAQ (reference sequence). The CDR3 runs 15 residues. The V gene lost 5 bases and the J gene lost 1 base, with 12 bases spanning the gap. The CDR3 loop is CASSAGYGSNQPQHF. CDR3 DNA sequence: TGTGCCAGCAGCGCAGGGTATGGGAGCAATCAGCCCCAGCATTTT.

The chain carries TRBV7-2 and TRBJ2-1; TRBD2 matches 9 bases. The V gene's germline CDR1 is SGHTA and CDR2 FQGNSA. The V gene end was trimmed by 2 bases and the J gene end by 7 bases; junction bases not matched to a gene: 12. The CDR3 totals 17 residues. This CDR3 is CASSLRAGGGAGNEQFF. The CDR3 coding sequence is TGTGCCAGCAGCTTACGGGCTGGCGGGGGGGCGGGGAATGAGCAGTTCTTC.

The CDR3, as DNA: TGTGCCAGCAGCTTGGAGGGGGGGGCGGGCAATCAGCCCCAGCATTTT. This encodes CASSLEGGAGNQPQHF. The chain combines TRBV7-9 with TRBJ1-5, with a possible D match to TRBD1 (6 bases). Trimming took 3 bases from V and 2 from J, leaving 14 bases between them. The length of the CDR3 is 16 residues. CDR1 and CDR2 from the germline V gene are SEHNR and FQNEAQ (reference sequence).

The sample holds many counts of this clonotype. V gene TRBV7-3 combines with J gene TRBJ2-5; 9 bases map to TRBD1. V shed 2 bases, J shed 5 bases, and the junction held 6 bases outside the gene matches. The CDR3 is made up of 15 amino acids. Germline V lookup: CDR1 SGHTA, CDR2 FQGTGA. CDR3 DNA: TGTGCCAGCAGCTTAGGCAACAGGGGGCGTGAGACCCAGTACTTC. Amino acid sequence: CASSLGNRGRETQYF. The full variable domain, in which reference TRBV7-3 and TRBJ2-5 provide the parts outside the CDR3, is GAGVSQTPSNKVTEKGKYVELRCDPISGHTALYWYRQSLGQGPEFLIYFQGTGAADDSGLPNDRFFAVRPEGSVSTLKIQRTERGDSAVYLCASSLGNRGRETQYFGPGTRLLVL.

The gene calls are TRBV19 and TRBJ2-2, with D possibly matching TRBD1 (6 bases). The germline CDR1 and CDR2 sequences are LNHDA and SQIVND (reference sequence). This CDR3 spans 15 amino acids. Trimming removed 4 bases at V and 2 bases at J, with 11 bases between. In DNA form, the CDR3 reads TGTGCCAGTAGTAACCCAGGGGTCAACACCGGGGAGCTGTTTTTT. This encodes CASSNPGVNTGELFF.

There are many counts of this clonotype. The rearrangement uses TRBV6-1 and TRBJ1-5; no reliable D call. Germline V lookup: CDR1 MNHNS, CDR2 SASEGT. V was pared by 2 bases and J by 0 bases, with 11 bases between. The CDR3 is made up of 16 amino acids. The CDR3, as DNA: TGTGCCAGCAGTGAACAGCTTACAATTAGCAATCAGCCCCAGCATTTT. This gives the protein CASSEQLTISNQPQHF.

This chain links TRBV20-1 with TRBJ1-1; 7 bases are a match to TRBD1. The germline V gene has CDR1 DFQATT and CDR2 SNEGSKA (reference sequence). V trimming: 2 bases; J trimming: 0 bases; junction bases outside the gene matches: 18. CDR3 length: 19 amino acids. The CDR3 bases are TGCAGTGCTAGACCTCGCTACAGGGGTTTGGTATCGATGAACACTGAAGCTTTCTTT. Its translation is CSARPRYRGLVSMNTEAFF.

This clonotype has just a few counts. V is TRBV7-3 and J is TRBJ2-2, with D perhaps TRBD2 (6 bases). Per germline, CDR1 SGHTA and CDR2 FQGTGA. The CDR3 length is 15 residues. V was cut by 5 bases and J by 5 bases, with 15 bases left in between. CDR3 nucleotide sequence: TGTGCCAGCAGCGGGGAAGTGGGGAGGACCGGGGAGCTGTTTTTT. It is translated as CASSGEVGRTGELFF.

This clonotype was seen many times. The chain links TRBV3-1 to TRBJ2-4; 7 nucleotides match TRBD1. V trimming: 0 bases; J trimming: 6 bases; junction bases outside the gene matches: 5. The CDR3 loop spans 15 amino acids. From germline, CDR1 is LGHDT and CDR2 YNNKEL (reference sequence). The CDR3 loop is CASSQDYPGGNIQYF. In DNA, the CDR3 is TGTGCCAGCAGCCAAGATTATCCAGGGGGAAACATTCAGTACTTC.

This clonotype turned up a few times. The chain is built from TRBV5-1 and TRBJ1-4; TRBD1 might be the D (5 bases). This CDR3 is built from 16 residues. The V gene's germline CDR1 is SGHRS and CDR2 YFSETQ. Trimming pared 7 bases from V and 8 bases from J, leaving 24 bases between. As DNA, the CDR3 is TGCGCCAGCCGGGACGGATCGGGGGTACTGAAAGAAAAACTGTTTTTT. It yields the protein CASRDGSGVLKEKLFF. Full variable domain (rest looked up from reference TRBV5-1 and TRBJ1-4): KAGVTQTPRYLIKTRGQQVTLSCSPISGHRSVSWYQQTPGQGLQFLFEYFSETQRNKGNFPGRFSGRQFSNSRSEMNVSTLELGDSALYLCASRDGSGVLKEKLFFGSGTQLSVL.

The chain joins TRBV9 to TRBJ2-7; the match to TRBD2 covers 10 bases. Germline V gene data show CDR1 as SGDLS and CDR2 as YYNGEE. This CDR3 has 14 residues. V lost 1 base, J lost 3 bases, and 1 base stayed unmatched. The CDR3 region has the DNA TGTGCCAGCAGCGTAACTAGCGGGGACTACGAGCAGTACTTC. Encoded protein: CASSVTSGDYEQYF.

This sequence joins TRBV9 and TRBJ1-3; D not resolved. CDR3 size: 16 residues. The germline V gene has CDR1 SGDLS and CDR2 YYNGEE. With 4 bases removed from V and 0 bases from J, the gap between germline ends came to 14 bases. CDR3 sequence: CASSRGRPHSGNTIYF. CDR3 bases: TGTGCCAGCAGCAGAGGTCGGCCCCACTCTGGAAACACCATATATTTT.

The table lists this clonotype with a few counts. This chain uses TRBV29-1 with TRBJ1-2; possible D gene TRBD1, 6 bases. The CDR3 contains 12 residues. Germline CDR1 and CDR2: SQVTM and ANQGSEA. Trimming stripped 7 bases from V and 2 bases from J, with 11 bases between. CDR3 sequence reads: CSGRTANYGYTF. In DNA, the CDR3 is TGCAGCGGTCGGACAGCGAACTATGGCTACACCTTC.

The sample holds many counts of this clonotype. The CDR3 spells CASSLNRGGSNQPQHF. CDR3 nucleotide sequence: TGTGCCAGCAGTTTAAACAGGGGGGGAAGCAATCAGCCCCAGCATTTT. V usage is TRBV12-3 or TRBV12-4 and J usage is TRBJ1-5; TRBD1 matches 8 bases. V trimming: 2 bases; J trimming: 1 base; junction bases outside the gene matches: 4. The CDR3 runs to 16 residues.

This clonotype was observed many times. The chain couples TRBV28 to TRBJ1-5; tentatively, D is TRBD1 (5 bases). The CDR3 sequence is 14 residues long. CDR1 MDHEN and CDR2 SYDVKM come from the germline V gene. Trimming removed 6 bases at V and 3 bases at J, with 12 bases between. The CDR3 reads CASRPRGYNQPQHF. The CDR3 region has the DNA TGTGCCAGCAGACCTCGGGGGTACAATCAGCCCCAGCATTTT. Full variable domain (missing parts from reference TRBV28 and TRBJ1-5): DVKVTQSSRYLVKRTGEKVFLECVQDMDHENMFWYRQDPGLGLRLIYFSYDVKMKEKGDIPEGYSVSREKKERFSLILESASTNQTSMYLCASRPRGYNQPQHFGDGTRLSIL.

This clonotype was detected ten times or more. V and J are TRBV7-8 and TRBJ2-5; 14 nucleotides line up with TRBD2. This CDR3 region has 16 residues. Germline V gene sequence: CDR1 SGHVS, CDR2 FQNEAQ. Trimming at V came to 5 bases and at J to 3 bases, leaving 5 bases not matched to a gene. CDR3 protein: CASSNWGLAGEETQYF. CDR3 nucleotides: TGTGCCAGCAGCAACTGGGGACTAGCGGGAGAAGAGACCCAGTACTTC.